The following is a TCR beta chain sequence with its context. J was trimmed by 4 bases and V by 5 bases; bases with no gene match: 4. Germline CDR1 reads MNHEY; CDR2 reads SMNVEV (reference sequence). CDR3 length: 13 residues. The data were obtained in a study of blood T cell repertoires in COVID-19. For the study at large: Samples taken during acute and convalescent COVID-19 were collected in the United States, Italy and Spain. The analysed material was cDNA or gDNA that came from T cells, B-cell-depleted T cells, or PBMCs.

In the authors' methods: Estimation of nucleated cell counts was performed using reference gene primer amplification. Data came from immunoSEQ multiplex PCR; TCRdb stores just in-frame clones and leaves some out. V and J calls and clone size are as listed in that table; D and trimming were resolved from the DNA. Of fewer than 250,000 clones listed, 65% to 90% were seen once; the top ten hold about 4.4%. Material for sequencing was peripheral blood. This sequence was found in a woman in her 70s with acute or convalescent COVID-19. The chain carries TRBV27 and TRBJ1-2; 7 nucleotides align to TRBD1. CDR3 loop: CASSPQGIYGYTF. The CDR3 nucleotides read TGTGCCAGCAGTCCACAGGGGATCTATGGCTACACCTTC.